Following are 27 T cell receptor beta chains from one sample sequenced in a study of blood T cell repertoires in COVID-19. Profiled with immunoSEQ multiplex PCR; TCRdb holds only in-frame clones, not every one. The profile shows approximately 240,000 clones, around 87% of them singletons. Sequencing used PBMCs or T cells enriched from blood (not recorded which). These receptor sequences come from a woman younger than 30 in a cohort exposed to, infected with or recovered from COVID-19 (not recorded which).

This chain links TRBV14 with TRBJ2-1; no firm D call. Germline assignment: CDR1 SGHDN and CDR2 FVKESK. The CDR3 covers 16 residues. Trimming removed 3 bases from V and 4 bases from J, with 16 bases in between. The CDR3 DNA follows: TGTGCCAGCAGCCAGGCTCTTATGGCCCCTTACAATGAGCAGTTCTTC. It codes for CASSQALMAPYNEQFF.

The chain is built from TRBV12-3 or TRBV12-4 and TRBJ2-3; no firm D call. This CDR3 region has 13 residues. Trimming took off 7 bases at V and 9 bases at J, with 17 bases between the two ends. The CDR3 here is CASTVAARGTQYF. Here the CDR3 DNA reads TGTGCCAGCACCGTAGCAGCCCGAGGCACGCAGTATTTT.

The chain recombines TRBV15 with TRBJ2-5, with 9 bases matching TRBD1. The CDR3 has 15 amino acids. V lost 4 bases to trimming and J lost 5 bases; unmatched junction nucleotides: 8. Germline-derived CDR1 and CDR2 are LNHNV and YYDKDF (reference sequence). The CDR3 coding sequence is TGTGCCACCAGCACTAGGACAGGGGTACGGGAGACCCAGTACTTC. Protein sequence: CATSTRTGVRETQYF.

V is TRBV3-1 (or the pseudogene TRBV3-2) and J is TRBJ1-2; the D gene is possibly TRBD1 (6 bases). The length of the CDR3 is 12 residues. In germline, CDR1 is LGHDT, CDR2 YNNKEL (reference sequence). V shed 4 bases and J shed 10 bases, with 13 bases lying between them. CDR3 sequence reads: CASSRTENYYTF. The CDR3 nucleotides read TGTGCCAGCAGCCGGACAGAAAATTACTACACCTTC.

This clone was recorded only once. The chain recombines TRBV12-3 or TRBV12-4 with TRBJ2-1; D gene unclear. V lost 2 bases and J 7 bases, leaving 6 bases between the germline ends. CDR3 length equals 12 residues. The CDR3 spells CASSLPVNEQFF. The CDR3 coding sequence is TGTGCCAGCAGTTTACCCGTAAATGAGCAGTTCTTC.

This rearrangement joins TRBV27 to TRBJ1-5; 10 bases fit TRBD1. Germline V CDR1 and CDR2: MNHEY, SMNVEV (reference sequence). Losses at the gene ends were 5 bases for V and 6 bases for J; bases not matched to a gene: 4. This CDR3 is built from 14 residues. For the CDR3, the DNA is TGTGCCAGCAGTGTGACAGGGGGCTTTCAGCCCCAGCATTTT. Amino acids: CASSVTGGFQPQHF.

The chain uses TRBV27 and TRBJ1-6; weak D call: TRBD1 (5 bases). CDR3 length: 13 residues. From germline, CDR1 is MNHEY and CDR2 SMNVEV (reference sequence). Trimming removed 6 bases from V and 9 bases from J, with 12 bases in between. The CDR3 DNA reads as TGTGCCAGCAGCCCGACGCAGGGTTCACCCCTCCACTTT. Translation gives CASSPTQGSPLHF.

The chain's CDR3 is CASSNSGRGYNEQFF. Written as DNA, the CDR3 is TGTGCCAGCAGTAACAGCGGGAGAGGCTACAATGAGCAGTTCTTC. The chain recombines TRBV6-5 with TRBJ2-1; 8 bases are shared with TRBD2. This CDR3 has 15 residues. With V trimmed by 5 bases and J by 3 bases, 6 bases remained unmatched. CDR1 MNHEY and CDR2 SVGAGI come from the germline V gene.

The gene calls are TRBV6-5 and TRBJ1-2; no firm D call. The CDR3 totals 14 residues. The V gene's germline CDR1 is MNHEY and CDR2 SVGAGI. CDR3 residues: CVLGERRSNYGYTF. In DNA form, the CDR3 reads TGTGTCCTGGGCGAAAGAAGATCTAACTATGGCTACACCTTC.

This sequence joins TRBV7-2 and TRBJ2-4; possible D gene TRBD2, 5 bases. In germline, CDR1 is SGHTA, CDR2 FQGNSA. Trimming stripped 1 base from V and 7 bases from J, with 11 bases between. This CDR3 is built from 14 residues. The CDR3 region is CASSLDQEENIQYF. The CDR3 DNA follows: TGTGCCAGCAGCTTAGACCAGGAGGAGAACATTCAGTACTTC. The full variable domain, its missing parts supplied by reference TRBV7-2 and TRBJ2-4, is GAGVSQSPSNKVTEKGKDVELRCDPISGHTALYWYRQSLGQGLEFLIYFQGNSAPDKSGLPSDRFSAERTGGSVSTLTIQRTQQEDSAVYLCASSLDQEENIQYFGAGTRLSVL.

The rearrangement joins TRBV27 to TRBJ1-6, with D maybe TRBD1 (5 bases). Trimming stripped 2 bases from V and 5 bases from J, with 10 bases between. This CDR3 has 15 amino acids. CDR1 and CDR2 (germline): MNHEY, SMNVEV (reference sequence). CDR3 in DNA: TGTGCCAGCAGTTTAAGACAGACCAATAATTCACCCCTCCACTTT. Translation gives CASSLRQTNNSPLHF.

This sequence joins TRBV15 and TRBJ2-3; possible D gene TRBD2, 5 bases. Germline assignment: CDR1 LNHNV and CDR2 YYDKDF (reference sequence). Trimming left V 8 bases short and J 5 bases short, with 17 bases between. This CDR3 contains 14 residues. The CDR3: CATRRTAEGDTQYF. The CDR3 nucleotides are TGTGCCACCCGGAGGACCGCTGAGGGAGATACGCAGTATTTT.

The chain carries TRBV2 and TRBJ2-7; possible D gene TRBD1, 5 bases. V gave up 9 bases and J gave up 2 bases, with 17 bases separating them. The CDR3 has 14 residues. Per germline, CDR1 SNHLY and CDR2 FYNNEI. The CDR3 spells CARGKMTATYEQYF. CDR3 sequence (DNA): TGTGCCAGGGGGAAGATGACAGCGACCTACGAGCAGTACTTC.

V gene TRBV4-2 combines with J gene TRBJ1-2; TRBD1 matches at 8 bases. Unmatched junction bases numbered 3, after V lost 0 bases and J lost 6 bases. The CDR3 loop spans 14 amino acids. Germline V gene data show CDR1 as LGHNA and CDR2 as YNFKEQ. The CDR3 DNA reads as TGTGCCAGCAGCCAAGACAGGGGGCTTGATGGCTACACCTTC. Protein: CASSQDRGLDGYTF.

With regard to this clone: One junction end does not reproduce the germline sequence, and a read error may be involved. V usage is TRBV2 and J usage is TRBJ1-1; D not certain. The germline V gene encodes CDR1 SNHLY and CDR2 FYNNEI. The CDR3 runs to 14 residues. The CDR3 DNA reads TGTGCCAGCAGCAAGACGAGGCGGAACGCTGAAGCTTTCTTT. Protein product: CASSKTRRNAEAFF.

The chain recombines TRBV18 with TRBJ1-1; no reliable D call. Trimming took off 5 bases at V and 0 bases at J, with 7 bases between the two ends. The CDR3 runs to 13 residues. From germline, CDR1 is KGHSH and CDR2 LQKENI. The CDR3 DNA reads as TGTGCCAGCTCAAGGGAGGTGAACACTGAAGCTTTCTTT. Its translation is CASSREVNTEAFF.

The chain links TRBV9 to TRBJ1-1; possibly TRBD1 for D (5 bases). CDR3 length equals 13 residues. The ends were cut back, 4 bases at V and 1 base at J, with 8 bases in the middle. CDR1 and CDR2 from the germline V gene are SGDLS and YYNGEE. The CDR3 region has the DNA TGTGCCAGCAGCTCAACAGGGAACACTGAAGCTTTCTTT. Protein sequence: CASSSTGNTEAFF.

V usage is TRBV5-1 and J usage is TRBJ1-2; no clear D gene. The germline V and J ends were trimmed by 0 bases and 2 bases, with 11 bases remaining between them. The CDR3 spans 15 residues. Germline assignment: CDR1 SGHRS and CDR2 YFSETQ. In DNA, the CDR3 is TGCGCCAGCAGCTTGGGATCGACAAGAAACTATGGCTACACCTTC. As protein: CASSLGSTRNYGYTF.

This rearrangement joins TRBV9 to TRBJ2-2; 8 bases align to TRBD1. Germline-derived CDR1 and CDR2 are SGDLS and YYNGEE. V trimming: 3 bases; J trimming: 4 bases; junction bases outside the gene matches: 11. The CDR3 spans 17 residues. The CDR3, as DNA: TGTGCCAGCAGCGAGACCCCGACAGGGGCGCGCACCGGGGAGCTGTTTTTT. Translation: CASSETPTGARTGELFF.

This sequence joins TRBV6-5 and TRBJ2-1; 12 nucleotides align to TRBD2. Germline assignment: CDR1 MNHEY and CDR2 SVGAGI. Trimming cost V 7 bases and J 9 bases; bases outside gene matches: 10. The CDR3 length is 15 residues. As DNA, the CDR3 is TGTGCCAGCACTGTATCTAGCGGGAGGGCCGGTGAGCAGTTCTTC. Its translation: CASTVSSGRAGEQFF.

This clone was recorded a few times. Other DNA sequences in this specimen translate into the identical CDR3. The rearrangement uses TRBV19 and TRBJ1-2, with 9 bases aligning to TRBD1. This CDR3 contains 15 residues. J lost 3 bases, V lost 5 bases, and 7 bases had no gene match. CDR1 is LNHDA and CDR2 is SQIVND in the germline V gene (reference sequence). The CDR3 DNA follows: TGTGCCAGTAGTTCCCCGGGACAGGGTGACTATGGCTACACCTTC. This sequence encodes CASSSPGQGDYGYTF.

The rearrangement uses TRBV5-1 and TRBJ1-4; D may be TRBD1 (5 bases). The CDR3 spans 15 residues. Trimming removed 4 bases at V and 6 bases at J, with 16 bases between. Germline CDR1 SGHRS, CDR2 YFSETQ. This CDR3 reads CASSAISGGDEKLFF. As DNA, the CDR3 is TGCGCCAGCAGCGCGATTTCGGGAGGGGATGAAAAACTGTTTTTT.

V gene TRBV6-5 combines with J gene TRBJ1-2; D is possibly TRBD1 (5 bases). The CDR3 runs to 14 residues. The germline V and J ends were trimmed by 4 bases and 6 bases, with 15 bases remaining between them. CDR1 is MNHEY, CDR2 SVGAGI, per germline. CDR3 nucleotide sequence: TGTGCCAGCAGTTTTAGGGGTTGGGGCGATGGCTACACCTTC. As protein: CASSFRGWGDGYTF.

The chain has TRBV4-1 and TRBJ2-3; 7 positions agree with TRBD2. Germline V gives CDR1 MGHRA, CDR2 YSYEKL. J gave up 2 bases and V 4 bases, and 6 bases lay outside the gene matches. The CDR3 runs 15 residues. CDR3 loop: CASSRTLADTDTQYF. DNA for the CDR3: TGCGCCAGCAGCCGAACGCTAGCGGACACAGATACGCAGTATTTT.

In its sample, this clone was seen once. The chain has TRBV5-1 and TRBJ2-2; TRBD2 matches 12 bases. The germline V gene has CDR1 SGHRS and CDR2 YFSETQ. Trimming took 8 bases from V and 0 from J; bases not matched to a gene: 14. The CDR3 is made up of 19 amino acids. CDR3 DNA sequence: TGCGCCAGTACGTCTACTAGCGGGGGGCCCCCTGCGAACACCGGGGAGCTGTTTTTT. This sequence encodes CASTSTSGGPPANTGELFF.

The chain recombines TRBV7-3 with TRBJ1-4; maybe TRBD1 (6 bases). Germline-derived CDR1 and CDR2 are SGHTA and FQGTGA. Trimming removed 0 bases at V and 7 bases at J, with 15 bases between. The CDR3 is made up of 16 amino acids. CDR3 sequence reads: CASSLTWQGWVEKLFF. DNA for the CDR3: TGTGCCAGCAGCTTAACGTGGCAGGGGTGGGTTGAAAAACTGTTTTTT.

This chain uses TRBV11-3 with TRBJ2-1; D possibly corresponds to TRBD1 (6 bases). Trimming shortened V by 3 bases and J by 7 bases, and 13 bases separated the two germline ends. The CDR3 consists of 14 residues. Germline values: CDR1 SGHNT, CDR2 YENEEA. CDR3 DNA: TGTGCCAGCAGCTTCGGGGACATAGGGAATGAGCAGTTCTTC. As protein: CASSFGDIGNEQFF.